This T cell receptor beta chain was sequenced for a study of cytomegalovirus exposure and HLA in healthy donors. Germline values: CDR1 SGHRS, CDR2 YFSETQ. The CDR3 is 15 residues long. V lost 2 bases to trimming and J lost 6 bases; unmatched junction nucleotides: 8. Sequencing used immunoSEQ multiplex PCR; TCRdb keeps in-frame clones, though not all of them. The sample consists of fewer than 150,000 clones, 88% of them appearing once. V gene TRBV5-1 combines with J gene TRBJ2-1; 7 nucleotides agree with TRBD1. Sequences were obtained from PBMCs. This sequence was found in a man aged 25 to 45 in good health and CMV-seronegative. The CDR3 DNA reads TGCGCCAGCAGCTTTCTACAGGGGATACGCAATGAGCAGTTCTTC. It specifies CASSFLQGIRNEQFF.